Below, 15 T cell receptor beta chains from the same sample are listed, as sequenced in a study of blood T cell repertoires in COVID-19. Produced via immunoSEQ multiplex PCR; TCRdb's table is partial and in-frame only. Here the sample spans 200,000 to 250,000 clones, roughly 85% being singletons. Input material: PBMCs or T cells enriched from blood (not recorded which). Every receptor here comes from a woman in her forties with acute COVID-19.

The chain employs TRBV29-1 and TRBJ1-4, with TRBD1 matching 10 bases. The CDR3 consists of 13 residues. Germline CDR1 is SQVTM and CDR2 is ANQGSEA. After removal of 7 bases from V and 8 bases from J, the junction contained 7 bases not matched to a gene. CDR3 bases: TGCAGCGGGCGGACAGGGGGGAACGAAAAACTGTTTTTT. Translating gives CSGRTGGNEKLFF.

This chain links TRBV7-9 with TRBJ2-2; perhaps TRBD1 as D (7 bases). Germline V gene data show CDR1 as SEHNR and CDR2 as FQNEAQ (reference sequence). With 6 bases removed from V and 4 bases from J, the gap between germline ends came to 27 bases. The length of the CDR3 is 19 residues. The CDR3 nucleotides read TGTGCCAGCAGACACCCCCACTACAGGGGACTTAATGTCACCGGGGAGCTGTTTTTT. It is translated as CASRHPHYRGLNVTGELFF.

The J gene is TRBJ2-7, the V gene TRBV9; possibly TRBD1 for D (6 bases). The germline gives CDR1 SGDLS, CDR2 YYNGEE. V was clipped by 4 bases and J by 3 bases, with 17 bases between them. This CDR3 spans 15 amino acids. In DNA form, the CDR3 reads TGTGCCAGCAGCCGGACAGCTTCCCCCAACTACGAGCAGTACTTC. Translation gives CASSRTASPNYEQYF.

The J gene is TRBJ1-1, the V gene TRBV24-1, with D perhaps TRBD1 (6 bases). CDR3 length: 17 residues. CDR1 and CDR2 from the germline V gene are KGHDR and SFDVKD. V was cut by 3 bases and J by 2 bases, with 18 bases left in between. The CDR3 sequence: CATSDPSGAGPNTEAFF. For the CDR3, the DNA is TGTGCCACCAGTGATCCCTCAGGGGCCGGCCCTAACACTGAAGCTTTCTTT.

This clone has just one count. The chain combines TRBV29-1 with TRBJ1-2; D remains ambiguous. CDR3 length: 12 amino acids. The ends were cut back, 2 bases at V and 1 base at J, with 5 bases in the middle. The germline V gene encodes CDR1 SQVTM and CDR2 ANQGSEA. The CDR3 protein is CSVEPNNYGYTF. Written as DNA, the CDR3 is TGCAGCGTTGAACCCAATAACTATGGCTACACCTTC. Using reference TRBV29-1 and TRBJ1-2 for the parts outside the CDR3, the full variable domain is SAVISQKPSRDICQRGTSLTIQCQVDSQVTMMFWYRQQPGQSLTLIATANQGSEATYESGFVIDKFPISRPNLTFSTLTVSNMSPEDSSIYLCSVEPNNYGYTFGSGTRLTVV.

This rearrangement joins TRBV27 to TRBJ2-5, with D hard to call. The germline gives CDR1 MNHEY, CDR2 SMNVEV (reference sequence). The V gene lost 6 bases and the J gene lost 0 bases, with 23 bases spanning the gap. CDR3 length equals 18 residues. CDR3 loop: CASRPLAWAVRNQETQYF. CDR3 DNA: TGTGCCAGCAGACCCCTGGCCTGGGCAGTCAGGAACCAAGAGACCCAGTACTTC.

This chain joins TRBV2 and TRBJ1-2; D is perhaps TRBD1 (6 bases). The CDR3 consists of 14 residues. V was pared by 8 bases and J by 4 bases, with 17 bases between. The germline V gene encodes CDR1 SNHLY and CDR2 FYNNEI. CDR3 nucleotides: TGTGCCAGCGTCAACGGGGGGCTCAGCTATGGCTACACCTTC. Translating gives CASVNGGLSYGYTF.

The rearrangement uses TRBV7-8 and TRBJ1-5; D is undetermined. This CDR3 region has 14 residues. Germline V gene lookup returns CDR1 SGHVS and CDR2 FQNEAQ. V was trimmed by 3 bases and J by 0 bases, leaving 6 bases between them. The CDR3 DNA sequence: TGTGCCAGCAGCTTCGGGGATAGCAATCAGCCCCAGCATTTT. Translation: CASSFGDSNQPQHF.

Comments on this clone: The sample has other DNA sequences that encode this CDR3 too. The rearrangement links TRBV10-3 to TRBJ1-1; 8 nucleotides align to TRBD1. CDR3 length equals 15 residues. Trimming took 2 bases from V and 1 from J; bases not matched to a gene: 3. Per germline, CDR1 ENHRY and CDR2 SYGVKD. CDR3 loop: CAISEPGQANTEAFF. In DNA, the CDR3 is TGTGCCATCAGTGAGCCGGGACAGGCGAACACTGAAGCTTTCTTT.

CDR3 bases: TGTGCCAGCAGCTCCACGGGGGGGTCTTATGAGACCCAGTACTTC. Its protein product is CASSSTGGSYETQYF. V is TRBV11-1 and J is TRBJ2-5, with 8 bases aligning to TRBD2. After removal of 4 bases from V and 5 bases from J, the junction contained 9 bases not matched to a gene. The CDR3 is made up of 15 amino acids. Per the germline V gene, CDR1 is SGHAT and CDR2 is FQDESV (reference sequence).

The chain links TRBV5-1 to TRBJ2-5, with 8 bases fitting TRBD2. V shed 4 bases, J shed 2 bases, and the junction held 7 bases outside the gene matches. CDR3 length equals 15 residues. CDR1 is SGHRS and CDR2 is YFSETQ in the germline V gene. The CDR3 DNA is TGCGCCAGCAGCCTCAGCGGGGGAGTTCAAGAGACCCAGTACTTC. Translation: CASSLSGGVQETQYF.

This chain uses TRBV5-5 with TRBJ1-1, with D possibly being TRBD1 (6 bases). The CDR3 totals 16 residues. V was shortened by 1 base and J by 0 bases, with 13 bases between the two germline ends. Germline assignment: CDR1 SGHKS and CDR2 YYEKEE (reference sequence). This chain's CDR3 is CASSLPPGTMNTEAFF. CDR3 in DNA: TGTGCCAGCAGCTTGCCCCCCGGGACAATGAACACTGAAGCTTTCTTT.

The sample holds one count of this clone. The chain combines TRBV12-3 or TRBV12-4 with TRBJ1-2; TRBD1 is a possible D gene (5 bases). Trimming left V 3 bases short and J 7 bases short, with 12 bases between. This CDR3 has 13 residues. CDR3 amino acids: CASSFTGIPGYTF. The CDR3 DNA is TGTGCCAGCAGTTTTACAGGAATCCCTGGCTACACCTTC.

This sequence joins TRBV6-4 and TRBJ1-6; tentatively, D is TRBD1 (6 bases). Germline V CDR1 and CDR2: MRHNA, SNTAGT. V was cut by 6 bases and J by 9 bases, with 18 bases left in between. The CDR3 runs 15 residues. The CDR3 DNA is TGTGCCAGCAGCCCTACGTGGGAGGGGGGTTCACCCCTCCACTTT. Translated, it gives CASSPTWEGGSPLHF.

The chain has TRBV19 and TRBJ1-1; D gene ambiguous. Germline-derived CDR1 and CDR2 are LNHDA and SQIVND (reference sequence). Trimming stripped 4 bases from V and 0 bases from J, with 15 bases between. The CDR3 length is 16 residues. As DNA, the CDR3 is TGTGCCAGTAGTAACTCCCGAGCATCGATGAACACTGAAGCTTTCTTT. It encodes CASSNSRASMNTEAFF.